A selection of T cell receptor beta chains follows, all from one sample in a study of T-cell reconstitution after alpha-beta-depleted transplantation in children. TCRdb redid the calling of the PCR reads with MiXCR, one entry per CDR3 protein. The sample carries a few hundred thousand distinct CDR3 sequences, about 23% recorded once. Specimen: PBMCs, collected before TCRalphabeta/CD19-depleted stem cell transplant. The receptors come from a girl aged 2 to 10 with Fanconi anemia, due to receive a stem cell transplant. The CDR3 runs from the conserved cysteine through the conserved F or W. The D gene is left open where the match is weak. Size values are once, few and many counts, or a class for expanded clones, and some rows have none.

d_gene,j_gene,abundance,v_gene,CDR3nt,CDR3aa
TRBD2,TRBJ2-1,many,TRBV24-1,TGTGCCACCAGTGATCCAGGACTAGAATCCTACAATGAGCAGTTCTTC,CATSDPGLESYNEQFF
TRBD2,TRBJ2-1,.,TRBV10-3,TGTGCCATCAGCCAGAGGACTAGCGGGGGTGTTGGTGAGCAGTTCTTC,CAISQRTSGGVGEQFF
.,TRBJ2-3,.,TRBV4-2,TGTGCCAGCAGCCAAGAGGGTAGGAGCACAGATACGCAGTATTTT,CASSQEGRSTDTQYF
TRBD1,TRBJ1-6,few,TRBV9,TGTGCCAGCAGCGGCTCCCGGGACAGGGGGATCTATAATTCACCCCTCCACTTT,CASSGSRDRGIYNSPLHF
.,TRBJ2-3,many,TRBV18,TGTGCCAGCTCACCGACGGACACCCCCGTGGGCACAGATACGCAGTATTTT,CASSPTDTPVGTDTQYF
.,TRBJ1-2,.,TRBV29-1,TGCAGCGTTGTAGGAGGGGAATGGACCTATGGCTACACCTTC,CSVVGGEWTYGYTF
.,TRBJ2-7,many,TRBV29-1,TGCAGCGTTGATTCGGTCAACGAGCAGTACTTC,CSVDSVNEQYF
.,TRBJ2-3,.,TRBV6-1,TGTGCCACTTCCTCCCCGAGTCGGGAAAGCACAGATACGCAGTATTTT,CATSSPSRESTDTQYF
.,TRBJ2-6,.,TRBV20-1,TGCAGTGCTAGAGAGGACAGAGCCTCTGGGGCCAACGTCCTGACTTTC,CSAREDRASGANVLTF
TRBD1,TRBJ2-6,once,TRBV5-5,TGTGCCAGCAGCTTGCAGACAGGGTGGGGGGCCAACGTCCTGACTTTC,CASSLQTGWGANVLTF
TRBD2,TRBJ2-1,many,TRBV30,TGTGCCTGGAGTGTACGGACTAGCGGTAAATACAATGAGCAGTTCTTC,CAWSVRTSGKYNEQFF
.,TRBJ2-7,many,TRBV27,TGTGCCAGCGGACCTTCCCGGTTACACGAGCAGTACTTC,CASGPSRLHEQYF
TRBD1,TRBJ2-1,many,TRBV5-1,TGCGCCAGCAGCTTGGACGGGGACAGCCTAACGCGGAAGTTCTTC,CASSLDGDSLTRKFF
TRBD2,TRBJ2-7,many,TRBV20-1,TGCAGTGCCTTTGGGACTAGCGGATTGAGCTCCTACGAGCAGTACTTC,CSAFGTSGLSSYEQYF
.,TRBJ2-1,many,TRBV6-5,TGTGCCAGCAGCCGTGGGACCCCACGTGATGAGCAGTTCTTC,CASSRGTPRDEQFF
.,TRBJ2-7,.,TRBV4-2,TGTGCCAGCAGCCACTTGACTCAATCCAATGAAATCTCCTACGAGCAGTACTTC,CASSHLTQSNEISYEQYF
.,TRBJ2-7,.,TRBV28,TGTGCCAGCAGTCTCCCGGGACACGGACACGAGCAGTACTTC,CASSLPGHGHEQYF
TRBD2,TRBJ2-1,many,TRBV20-1,TGCAGTGCTAGAGGGATTCGGCGGGGGGATGCGGTCTTC,CSARGIRRGDAVF
.,TRBJ1-3,many,TRBV28,TGTGCCAGCAGTCAGCGAAACACCATATATTTT,CASSQRNTIYF
TRBD2,TRBJ2-3,many,TRBV2,TGTGCCAGCAGGACTAGCTCCGATACGCAGTATTTT,CASRTSSDTQYF
.,TRBJ2-2,many,TRBV12-3/TRBV12-4,TGTGCCAGCAGAGACGCCCCGAACACCGGGGAGCTGTTTTTT,CASRDAPNTGELFF
.,TRBJ2-1,few,TRBV5-4,TGTGCCAGCAGCACGAACGACAGGAACAATGAGCAGTTCTTC,CASSTNDRNNEQFF
TRBD1,TRBJ2-3,once,TRBV7-2,TGTGCCAGCAGCCGGGACAGGGGGCCAGATACGCAGTATTTT,CASSRDRGPDTQYF
.,TRBJ2-7,few,TRBV12-3/TRBV12-4,TGTGCCAGCAGTCGGGACTCCTCGAGGCGGTACTTC,CASSRDSSRRYF
.,TRBJ2-5,.,TRBV4-1,TGCGCCAGCAGCCAAGAAGGTTACGGGCTACAAGAGACCCAGTACTTC,CASSQEGYGLQETQYF
TRBD1,TRBJ2-7,.,TRBV5-1,TGCGCCAGCAGCCGGACAGGGGTCGAGCAGTACTTC,CASSRTGVEQYF
TRBD2,TRBJ2-2,many,TRBV20-1,TGCAGTGCTAACCCCGGACTAGCGGGAGTCTGGGGCACCGGGGAGCTGTTTTTT,CSANPGLAGVWGTGELFF
TRBD2,TRBJ2-3,many,TRBV20-1,TGCAGTGCCAACGACGGGCTAGCGGGAGATCCTTACACAGATACGCAGTATTTT,CSANDGLAGDPYTDTQYF
.,TRBJ2-7,many,TRBV3-1,TGTGCCAGCAGCCTACTCCCTGCCGGGGGTCACGAGCAGTACTTC,CASSLLPAGGHEQYF
TRBD1,TRBJ2-5,few,TRBV20-1,TGCGGGACAGGGTGGGAAGAGACCCAGTACTTC,CGTGWEETQYF
.,TRBJ2-7,many,TRBV29-1,TGCAGCGTTAAACCCGGGACCACGATCTACGAGCAGTACTTC,CSVKPGTTIYEQYF
TRBD1,TRBJ2-7,many,TRBV7-2,TGTGCCAGCAGCTTTGGAAGTCCGACAGGGTCCTACGAGCAGTACTTC,CASSFGSPTGSYEQYF
TRBD2,TRBJ2-1,many,TRBV30,TGTGCCTGGAGTGGGTACCTATTGACTAGCGAATCCTACAATGAGCAGTTCTTC,CAWSGYLLTSESYNEQFF
.,TRBJ1-2,many,TRBV7-2,TGTGCCAGCAGCCCATCCCGGGACTTCTATGGCTACACCTTC,CASSPSRDFYGYTF
TRBD1,TRBJ2-3,few,TRBV11-2,TGTGCCAGCAGCACTGGGACAGGGGGCTTCACAGATACGCAGTATTTT,CASSTGTGGFTDTQYF
.,TRBJ2-6,.,TRBV11-2,TGTGCCAGCAGCTTATACTCCCGGGGATTTGGTGGGGCCAACGTCCTGACTTTC,CASSLYSRGFGGANVLTF
.,TRBJ2-7,.,TRBV29-1,TGCAGCGTTCAGGGTAGGGGCGGGCCTCGCAGCTCCTACGAGCAGTACTTC,CSVQGRGGPRSSYEQYF
TRBD1,TRBJ2-7,.,TRBV28,TGTGCCAGCAGTTTCGGACAGGGGCAGTACTTC,CASSFGQGQYF
.,TRBJ2-1,.,TRBV6-2/TRBV6-3,TGTGCCAGCAGTGACATTTTGAATGAGCAGTTCTTC,CASSDILNEQFF
.,TRBJ2-2,.,TRBV5-1,TGCGCCAGCAGCTTCGGGACGAACACCGGGGAGCTGTTTTTT,CASSFGTNTGELFF
.,TRBJ1-5,few,TRBV20-1,TGCAGTGTATTGGGACTCAATCAGCCCCAGCATTTT,CSVLGLNQPQHF
.,TRBJ2-7,many,TRBV29-1,TGCAGCGCTACCGGACTTGAGGAGGCCTACGAGCAGTACTTC,CSATGLEEAYEQYF
TRBD2,TRBJ2-3,many,TRBV15,TGTGCCACCGGGTGGCTAGCGGCAGATACGCAGTATTTT,CATGWLAADTQYF
.,TRBJ2-5,many,TRBV18,TGTGCCAGCTCACCATACAGGGTTCAAGAGACCCAGTACTTC,CASSPYRVQETQYF
.,TRBJ2-3,many,TRBV9,TGTGCCAGCAGCGTCACCGCGGGGGATACGCAGTATTTT,CASSVTAGDTQYF
TRBD1,TRBJ2-2,.,TRBV5-1,TGCGCCAGCAGCTCCAGGGAACAGGGGTCAAACACCGGGGAGCTGTTTTTT,CASSSREQGSNTGELFF
.,TRBJ2-1,few,TRBV7-9,TGTGCCAGCAGCTTACCAAGCTGGGGGGACAAGAGGCAGTTCTTC,CASSLPSWGDKRQFF
.,TRBJ2-1,many,TRBV29-1,TGCAGCGTTGAAGGTAGTGCCCTCTCGAGGCACAATGAGCAGTTCTTC,CSVEGSALSRHNEQFF
.,TRBJ2-3,few,TRBV5-1,TGCGCCAGCAGCCATGGGACTAGCACAGATACGCAGTATTTT,CASSHGTSTDTQYF
.,TRBJ1-2,few,TRBV6-1,TGTGCCAGCAGTAAGCGGACGTGGGGGGCAACTTCGTATGGCTACACCTTC,CASSKRTWGATSYGYTF
.,TRBJ1-1,few,TRBV5-1,TGCGCTACAAAACAGCGCCTCCACACTGAAGCTTTCTTT,CATKQRLHTEAFF
.,TRBJ2-1,many,TRBV27,TGTGCCAGCAGCCACGGGTCGATCTCCTACAATGAGCAGTTCTTC,CASSHGSISYNEQFF
.,TRBJ1-4,.,TRBV29-1,TGCAGCGCCCTTGGCAGGGCTAATGAAAAACTGTTTTTT,CSALGRANEKLFF
TRBD2,TRBJ2-1,.,TRBV20-1,TGCAGTGCTAGAGATCGACTAGCGGGAAAGTATGAGCAGTTCTTC,CSARDRLAGKYEQFF
.,TRBJ2-3,many,TRBV20-1,TGCAGTGCTAGAGATAGGCTTAGCGGCCAAAACCCTAGCACAGATACGCAGTATTTT,CSARDRLSGQNPSTDTQYF